This is a list of T cell receptor beta chains from one sample in a study of shared clonotypes between healthy human individuals. The protocol was immunoSEQ multiplex PCR, while the TCRdb copy is restricted to in-frame clones and leaves out a portion. The profile shows 2 million to 2.5 million clones, 85% to 95% of them singletons. Specimen: naive CD4+ T cells from PBMCs. These receptors were taken from a young man in good health. Some clones in this sample may be carry-over from other donors' samples. The CDR3 runs from the conserved cysteine through the conserved F or W. Fields, in order: J gene, V gene, D gene, clone size, CDR3 protein, CDR3 DNA. D genes are given only for firm matches. Part of the rows lack a size; the others show once, few, many or a class for expanded clones.

TRBJ2-7,TRBV30,NA,NA,CAWKRANEQYF,TGTGCCTGGAAGCGGGCCAATGAGCAGTACTTC
TRBJ2-6,TRBV6-5,NA,NA,CASSYRSSGANVLTF,TGTGCCAGCAGTTACAGGTCCTCTGGGGCCAACGTCCTGACTTTC
TRBJ2-1,TRBV28,TRBD2,NA,CASSPGTSAYNEQFF,TGTGCCAGCAGTCCCGGGACTAGCGCCTACAATGAGCAGTTCTTC
TRBJ2-5,TRBV18,NA,NA,CASSPPGAPQETQYF,TGTGCCAGCTCACCACCGGGCGCCCCCCAAGAGACCCAGTACTTC
TRBJ2-1,TRBV5-3,TRBD2,NA,CARSLIRLAGPYNEQFF,TGTGCCAGAAGCTTGATTAGGCTAGCGGGACCCTACAATGAGCAGTTCTTC
TRBJ1-2,TRBV9,NA,NA,CASSVVSGDYGYTF,TGTGCCAGCAGCGTAGTATCAGGGGACTATGGCTACACCTTC
TRBJ1-2,TRBV28,TRBD1,NA,CASTQGGYGYTF,TGTGCCAGCACCCAGGGGGGGTATGGCTACACCTTC
TRBJ1-5,TRBV7-9,TRBD1,NA,CASSLGTGGNNQPQHF,TGTGCCAGCAGCCTAGGGACAGGGGGAAACAATCAGCCCCAGCATTTT
TRBJ2-5,TRBV18,TRBD1,NA,CASSPTGGVETQYF,TGTGCCAGCTCACCTACAGGGGGCGTAGAGACCCAGTACTTC
TRBJ2-7,TRBV10-3,NA,NA,CAITQGGDEQYF,TGTGCCATCACCCAAGGGGGGGACGAGCAGTACTTC
TRBJ2-5,TRBV5-6,NA,NA,CASSFEQETQYF,TGTGCCAGCAGCTTCGAGCAAGAGACCCAGTACTTC
TRBJ1-2,TRBV6-5,TRBD1,NA,CASSYLGGTANYGYTF,TGTGCCAGCAGTTACCTAGGCGGGACAGCTAACTATGGCTACACCTTC
TRBJ2-3,TRBV12-5,NA,NA,CATSAGMGDTQYF,TGTGCTACATCCGCTGGGATGGGAGATACGCAGTATTTT
TRBJ1-2,TRBV6-6,NA,NA,CASSLTGFYGYTF,TGTGCCAGCAGCCTCACAGGGTTCTATGGCTACACCTTC
TRBJ1-3,TRBV30,NA,once,CAWSVLSERRNTIYF,TGTGCCTGGAGTGTACTTTCGGAACGGAGAAACACCATATATTTT
TRBJ2-7,TRBV29-1,TRBD1,once,CSVIPGQGYEQYF,TGCAGCGTTATACCGGGACAGGGCTACGAGCAGTACTTC
TRBJ2-3,TRBV5-1,NA,NA,CASSLGVAPGDTQYF,TGCGCCAGCAGCTTGGGGGTAGCCCCGGGTGATACGCAGTATTTT
TRBJ2-3,TRBV6-5,NA,NA,CASRPGLYTDTQYF,TGTGCCAGCAGACCGGGGCTCTACACAGATACGCAGTATTTT
TRBJ2-2,TRBV4-2,NA,NA,CASSHSLGGELFF,TGTGCCAGCAGCCACAGCCTGGGCGGGGAGCTGTTTTTT
TRBJ2-7,TRBV9,NA,NA,CASSVASHNEQYF,TGTGCCAGCAGCGTCGCGAGTCATAACGAGCAGTACTTC
TRBJ2-1,TRBV29-1,TRBD2,once,CSGAGGGNEQFF,TGCAGCGGAGCGGGAGGAGGGAATGAGCAGTTCTTC
TRBJ2-2,TRBV11-2,NA,NA,CASSLVRQSRDTGELFF,TGTGCCAGCAGCTTAGTACGGCAATCACGGGACACCGGGGAGCTGTTTTTT
TRBJ1-4,TRBV5-1,TRBD1,NA,CASSYLQGANEKLFF,TGCGCCAGCAGCTACCTACAGGGGGCTAATGAAAAACTGTTTTTT
TRBJ2-3,TRBV30,NA,NA,CAWSVPGTPFATQYF,TGTGCCTGGAGTGTACCAGGGACTCCCTTTGCTACGCAGTATTTT
TRBJ1-5,TRBV15,NA,NA,CATSRDRGLSNQPQHF,TGTGCCACCAGCAGAGATCGAGGGTTGAGCAATCAGCCCCAGCATTTT
TRBJ2-1,TRBV10-3,TRBD2,NA,CAISESGLAGFDEQFF,TGTGCCATCAGTGAGTCAGGGCTAGCGGGTTTTGATGAGCAGTTCTTC
TRBJ2-5,TRBV9,TRBD2,NA,CASSVDSSGRVGGVTQYF,TGTGCCAGCAGCGTAGATTCTAGCGGGAGAGTGGGCGGTGTTACCCAGTACTTC
TRBJ1-2,TRBV29-1,NA,NA,CSVARTIYGYTF,TGCAGCGTTGCCCGGACAATCTATGGCTACACCTTC
TRBJ1-2,TRBV9,TRBD1,NA,CASSVTGYDGYTF,TGTGCCAGCAGCGTGACAGGGTACGATGGCTACACCTTC
TRBJ2-2,TRBV11-2,NA,NA,CATFPPTGELFF,TGTGCCACCTTCCCGCCCACCGGGGAGCTGTTTTTT
TRBJ2-1,TRBV4-1,TRBD2,NA,CASSRATSGRSNEQFF,TGCGCCAGCAGCCGCGCCACTAGCGGGAGGTCCAATGAGCAGTTCTTC
TRBJ2-2,TRBV12-5,TRBD2,NA,CASGPGRATGELFF,TGTGCTAGTGGCCCCGGGAGGGCCACCGGGGAGCTGTTTTTT
TRBJ2-5,TRBV6-1,NA,NA,CASSDRTKETQYF,TGTGCCAGCAGTGACAGGACTAAAGAGACCCAGTACTTC
TRBJ1-4,TRBV6-1,TRBD1,few,CAGRQGAEEKLFF,TGTGCCGGGCGTCAGGGGGCAGAGGAAAAACTGTTTTTT
TRBJ2-1,TRBV4-2,NA,NA,CASSSDYNEQFF,TGTGCCAGCAGCTCAGACTACAATGAGCAGTTCTTC
TRBJ1-6,TRBV5-1,TRBD1,once,CASSTDQGASSPLHF,TGCGCCAGCAGCACGGATCAGGGGGCAAGTTCACCCCTCCACTTT
TRBJ1-1,TRBV6-1,NA,NA,CASSDRAMNTEAFF,TGTGCCAGCAGTGATAGGGCAATGAACACTGAAGCTTTCTTT
TRBJ2-3,TRBV19,NA,NA,CASSYRRTDTQYF,TGTGCCAGCAGTTACCGTCGCACAGATACGCAGTATTTT
TRBJ2-7,TRBV7-9,TRBD2,NA,CASSLEGAGVHEQYF,TGTGCCAGCAGCTTAGAAGGTGCGGGAGTCCACGAGCAGTACTTC
TRBJ2-7,TRBV4-2,TRBD2,once,CASSTRLAGESEQYF,TGTGCCAGCAGCACCCGACTAGCGGGAGAATCCGAGCAGTACTTC
TRBJ1-5,TRBV28,NA,few,CASSLLDQPQHF,TGTGCCAGCAGTTTGTTAGATCAGCCCCAGCATTTT
TRBJ2-5,TRBV19,NA,NA,CASSIAVEETQYF,TGTGCCAGTAGTATAGCGGTAGAAGAGACCCAGTACTTC
TRBJ2-1,TRBV28,TRBD1,NA,CASRYRQGRNNEQFF,TGTGCCAGCAGGTATAGACAGGGAAGAAACAATGAGCAGTTCTTC
TRBJ2-3,TRBV7-3,TRBD2,once,CASSLGLADGDTQYF,TGTGCCAGCAGCTTGGGACTAGCGGACGGGGATACGCAGTATTTT
TRBJ1-5,TRBV4-1,TRBD1,NA,CASSQDAFTGVRNQPQHF,TGCGCCAGCAGCCAAGACGCCTTTACAGGGGTCCGCAATCAGCCCCAGCATTTT
TRBJ1-1,TRBV9,NA,NA,CASSVDPGVNTEAFF,TGTGCCAGCAGCGTAGACCCAGGGGTGAACACTGAAGCTTTCTTT
TRBJ1-5,TRBV7-6,NA,NA,CASSLGASGANQPQHF,TGTGCCAGCAGCTTAGGTGCAAGTGGAGCCAATCAGCCCCAGCATTTT
TRBJ2-7,TRBV14,NA,NA,CASSPLDRSGPYEQYF,TGTGCCAGCAGCCCACTCGACCGGTCGGGACCCTACGAGCAGTACTTC
TRBJ2-2,TRBV5-1,TRBD2,NA,CASSWWTSGNTGELFF,TGCGCCAGCAGCTGGTGGACTAGCGGTAACACCGGGGAGCTGTTTTTT
TRBJ2-3,TRBV9,NA,NA,CASSRLPGDTDTQYF,TGTGCCAGCAGCCGCCTCCCCGGTGACACAGATACGCAGTATTTT
TRBJ1-5,TRBV27,TRBD1,few,CASSPPGQGSNQPQHF,TGTGCCAGCAGTCCTCCGGGACAGGGTAGCAATCAGCCCCAGCATTTT
TRBJ2-1,TRBV7-9,TRBD2,NA,CASSFELAISYNEQFF,TGTGCCAGCAGCTTCGAACTAGCGATTTCCTACAATGAGCAGTTCTTC
TRBJ2-7,TRBV29-1,TRBD2,NA,CSVVWGIEREPRPKQYF,TGCAGCGTTGTGTGGGGAATCGAGCGGGAGCCGCGACCTAAGCAGTACTTC
TRBJ2-1,TRBV28,TRBD2,NA,CASLPSGSSYNEQFF,TGTGCCAGCCTACCTAGCGGGAGCTCCTACAATGAGCAGTTCTTC